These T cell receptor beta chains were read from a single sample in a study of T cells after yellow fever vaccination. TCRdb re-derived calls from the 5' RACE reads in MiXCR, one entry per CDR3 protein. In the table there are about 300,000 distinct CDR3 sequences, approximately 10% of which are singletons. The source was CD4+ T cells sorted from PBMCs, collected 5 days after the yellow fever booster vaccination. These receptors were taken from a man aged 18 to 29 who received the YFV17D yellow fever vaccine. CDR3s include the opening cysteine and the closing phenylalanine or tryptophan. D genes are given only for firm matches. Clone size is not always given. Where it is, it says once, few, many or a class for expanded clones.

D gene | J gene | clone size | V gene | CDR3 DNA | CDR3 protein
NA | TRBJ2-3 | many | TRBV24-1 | TGTGCCACCAGTGATTCCGGGACTTACGACACAGATACGCAGTATTTT | CATSDSGTYDTDTQYF
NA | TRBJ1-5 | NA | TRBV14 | TGTGCCAGCGCGACTTTCGATCAGCCCCAGCATTTT | CASATFDQPQHF
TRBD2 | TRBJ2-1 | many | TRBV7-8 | TGTGCCAGCAGCTTAGCTAGGGGACTAGCGGGGGAGCAGTTCTTC | CASSLARGLAGEQFF
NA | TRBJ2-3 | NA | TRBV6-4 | TGTGCCAGCAGTGACGAGGGGGGGGCCGCAGATACGCAGTATTTT | CASSDEGGAADTQYF
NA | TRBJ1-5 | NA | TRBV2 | TGTGCCAGCATGGGGGAAACGCATCAGCCCCAGCATTTT | CASMGETHQPQHF
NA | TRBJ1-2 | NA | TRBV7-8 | TGTGCCAGCAGCTATGCGGGGGGGGATTATGGCTACACCTTC | CASSYAGGDYGYTF
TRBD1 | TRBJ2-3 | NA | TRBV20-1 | TGCAGTGCTAGAGGGGAAAGACAGGGGGCAAGGGATACGCAGTATTTT | CSARGERQGARDTQYF
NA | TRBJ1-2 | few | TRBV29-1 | TGCAGCGTGATAACTCCCCCGGCAGCCTACTATGGCTACACCTTC | CSVITPPAAYYGYTF
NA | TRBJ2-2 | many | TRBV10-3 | TGTGCCATCAGTCACAGCGAGGGGAAGCTGTTTTTT | CAISHSEGKLFF
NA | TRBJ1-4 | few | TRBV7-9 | TGTGCCAGCAGCTGGGGACCGGAGCGAGAAAAACTGTTTTTT | CASSWGPEREKLFF
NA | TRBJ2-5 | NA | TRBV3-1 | TGTGCCAGCAGCCATGGCTTGCCGGGGGTGATCGAGACCCAGTACTTC | CASSHGLPGVIETQYF
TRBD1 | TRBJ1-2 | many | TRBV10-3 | TGTGCCATCAGCTCCGGGACAGGGGCATCGGAGAAGGGCTACACCTTC | CAISSGTGASEKGYTF
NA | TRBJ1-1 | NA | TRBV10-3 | TGTGCCATCAGTGAGTCAGTCATGAACACTGAAGCTTTCTTT | CAISESVMNTEAFF
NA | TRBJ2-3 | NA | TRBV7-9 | TGTGCCAGCAGTCAGAGGGGCACTAGCACAGATACGCAGTATTTT | CASSQRGTSTDTQYF
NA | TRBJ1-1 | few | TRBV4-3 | TGCGCCAGCAGCCAAGATGACAGCAGGTACACTGAAGCTTTCTTT | CASSQDDSRYTEAFF
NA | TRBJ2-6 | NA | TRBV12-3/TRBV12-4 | TGTGCCAGCAGTCCAATCCAGGGGCTAAACGTCCTGACTTTC | CASSPIQGLNVLTF
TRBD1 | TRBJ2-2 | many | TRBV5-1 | TGCGCCAGCAGCTTGGCCAAAGGGGGCTGGACCGGGGAGCTGTTTTTT | CASSLAKGGWTGELFF
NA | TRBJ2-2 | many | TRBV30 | TGTGCCTCCCCGACAGGGAACACCGGGGAGCTGTTTTTT | CASPTGNTGELFF
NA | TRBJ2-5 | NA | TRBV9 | TGTGCCAGCAGCGTGTTCCCTACAGGCTTCCAAGAGACCCAGTACTTC | CASSVFPTGFQETQYF
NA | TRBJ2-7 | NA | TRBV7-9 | TGTGCCAGCAGGGAAGGGGACGAGCAGTACTTC | CASREGDEQYF
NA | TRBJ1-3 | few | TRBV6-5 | TGTGCCAGCAGGGAGAGCTCTGGAAACACCATATATTTT | CASRESSGNTIYF
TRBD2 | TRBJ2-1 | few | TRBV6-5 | TGTGCCAGTTCAACTAGCGGGGTTGTGCATGAGCAGTTCTTC | CASSTSGVVHEQFF
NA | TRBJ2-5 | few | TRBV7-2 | TGTGCCAGCAGCAACCGGGCTGGCCCCACCGAGACCCAGTACTTC | CASSNRAGPTETQYF
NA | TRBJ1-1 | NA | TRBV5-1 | TGCGCCAGCAGCTTGGCTAGGCCGAACACTGAAGCTTTCTTT | CASSLARPNTEAFF
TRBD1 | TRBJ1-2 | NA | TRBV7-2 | TGTGCCAGCAGCGGGTCGGGACAGGGTTTCGGCTACACCTTC | CASSGSGQGFGYTF
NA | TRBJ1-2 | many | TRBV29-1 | TGCAGCGTTGACTCCACCATGTATGGCTACACCTTC | CSVDSTMYGYTF
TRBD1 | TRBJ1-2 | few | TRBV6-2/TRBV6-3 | TGTGCCAGCAAGACAGCCCGGGACAGGGGGCTGCCGAGCTATGGCTACACCTTC | CASKTARDRGLPSYGYTF
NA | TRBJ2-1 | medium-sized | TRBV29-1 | TGCAGCGCTTCCCCCGCCAGCTACAATGAGCAGTTCTTC | CSASPASYNEQFF
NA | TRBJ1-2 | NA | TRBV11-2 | TGTGCCAGCAGACCACTGGCGACAGCAGTATATGGCTACACCTTC | CASRPLATAVYGYTF
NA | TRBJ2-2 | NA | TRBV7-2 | TGTGCCAGCAGCTTGGGACCATCGAGCGGGGAGCTGTTTTTT | CASSLGPSSGELFF
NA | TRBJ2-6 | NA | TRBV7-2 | TGTGCCAGCAGGTCAACCTTAGACAGAAGCTCTGGGGCCAACGTCCTGACTTTC | CASRSTLDRSSGANVLTF
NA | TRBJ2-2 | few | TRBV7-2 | TGTGCCAGCAACGACAGAGGGGCGGTCACCGGGGAGCTGTTTTTT | CASNDRGAVTGELFF
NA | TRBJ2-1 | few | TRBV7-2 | TGTGCCAGCAGCTTACCGGGGGTAGGAGAGCAGTTCTTC | CASSLPGVGEQFF
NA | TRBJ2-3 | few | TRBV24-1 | TGTGCCACCAGTGACCCGACTAGTGCAGATACGCAGTATTTT | CATSDPTSADTQYF
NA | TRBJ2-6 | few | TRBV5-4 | TGTGCCAGCAGACGGGGTGGCTCTGGGGCCAACGTCCTGACTTTC | CASRRGGSGANVLTF
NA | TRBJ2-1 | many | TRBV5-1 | TGCGCCAGCAGCTTGGGCGTCGGGGGCTCTTCCTACAATGAGCAGTTCTTC | CASSLGVGGSSYNEQFF
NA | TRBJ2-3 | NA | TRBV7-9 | TGTGCCAGCAAAGAGGGCCAGGGAAAGTTGGCAGATACGCAGTATTTT | CASKEGQGKLADTQYF
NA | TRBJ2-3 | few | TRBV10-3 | TGTGCCACCTCGGGGATAGCCTCTAGCACAGATACGCAGTATTTT | CATSGIASSTDTQYF
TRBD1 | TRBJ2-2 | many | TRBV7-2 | TGTGCCAGCAGCCAGACAGGGGCGGGCACCGGGGAGCTGTTTTTT | CASSQTGAGTGELFF
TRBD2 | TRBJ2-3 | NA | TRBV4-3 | TGCGCCAGCAGCCAAGCAGGGACTAGCGGGGGCACAGATACGCAGTATTTT | CASSQAGTSGGTDTQYF
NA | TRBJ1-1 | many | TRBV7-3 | TGTGCCAGCAGCTTAAGACGATTAGGGGGAGGTTTGGTCACTGAAGCTTTCTTT | CASSLRRLGGGLVTEAFF
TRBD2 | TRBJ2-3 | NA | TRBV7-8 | TGTGCCAGCAGCCGGATACTAGCGGACTACACAGATACGCAGTATTTT | CASSRILADYTDTQYF